This T cell receptor beta chain was documented in a study of blood T cell repertoires in COVID-19. Cohort 3 donors were reported recovered after two negative PCRs, clearance, or symptom resolution. In the authors' workflow: Estimation of nucleated cell counts relied on the amplification of reference gene primers. Measured with immunoSEQ multiplex PCR; TCRdb has only the in-frame clones, and not every one. Clone size and V and J calls were adopted from that table, with D and trimming inferred from the DNA. The sample yields roughly 330,000 clones, around 87% seen once. Trimming removed 0 bases from V and 4 bases from J, with 13 bases in between. CDR3 length: 15 amino acids. Germline V gene sequence: CDR1 SGHDT, CDR2 YYEEEE.

The chain carries TRBV5-6 and TRBJ1-2; D possibly corresponds to TRBD1 (5 bases). The sequenced material came from PBMCs or T cells enriched from blood (not recorded which). This sequence was found in a young woman who had recovered from COVID-19. This CDR3 is CASSLAAGQRYGYTF. The CDR3 nucleotides are TGTGCCAGCAGCTTGGCTGCAGGGCAGCGCTATGGCTACACCTTC.